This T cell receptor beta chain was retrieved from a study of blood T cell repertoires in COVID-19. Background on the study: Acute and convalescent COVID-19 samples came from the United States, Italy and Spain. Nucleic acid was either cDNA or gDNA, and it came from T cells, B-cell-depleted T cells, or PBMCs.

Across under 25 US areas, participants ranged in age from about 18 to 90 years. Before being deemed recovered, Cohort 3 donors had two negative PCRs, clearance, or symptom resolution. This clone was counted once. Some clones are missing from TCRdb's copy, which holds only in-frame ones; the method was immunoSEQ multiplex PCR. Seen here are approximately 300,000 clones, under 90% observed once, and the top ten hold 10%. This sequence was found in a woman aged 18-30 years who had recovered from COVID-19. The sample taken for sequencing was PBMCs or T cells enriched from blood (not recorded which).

The DNA of the CDR3 is TGTGCCAGTATGATGACTAGCGGGGGGAAGGGTGAGCAGTTCTTC. Amino acids: CASMMTSGGKGEQFF. This chain joins TRBV19 and TRBJ2-1; 13 bases agree with TRBD2. Germline V gene lookup returns CDR1 LNHDA and CDR2 SQIVND (reference sequence). The J segment lost 9 bases and the V segment lost 7 bases, leaving 9 bases of the junction unmatched. The CDR3 runs to 15 residues.